This T cell receptor beta chain was identified in a study of T-cell memory formation after mild COVID-19. The CDR3 has 12 amino acids. Germline V gives CDR1 SGHRS, CDR2 YFSETQ. Deletions cut 4 bases from V and 3 bases from J, with 8 bases between. A single record per CDR3 protein comes from TCRdb applying MiXCR to the 5' RACE reads. Among roughly 47,000 distinct CDR3 sequences listed, about 7.3% were seen once. The TCR originated in a man between 18 and 35 years old who had mild COVID-19 (a few samples of this study predate the infection). Cell type and time point are not known. The V call is TRBV5-1, the J call TRBJ2-7; D not resolved. Sequencing was performed on PBMCs or a T cell subset sorted from them (not recorded which). The CDR3 DNA reads TGCGCCAGCAGCCCCTCGGGCTACGAGCAGTACTTC. This sequence encodes CASSPSGYEQYF.